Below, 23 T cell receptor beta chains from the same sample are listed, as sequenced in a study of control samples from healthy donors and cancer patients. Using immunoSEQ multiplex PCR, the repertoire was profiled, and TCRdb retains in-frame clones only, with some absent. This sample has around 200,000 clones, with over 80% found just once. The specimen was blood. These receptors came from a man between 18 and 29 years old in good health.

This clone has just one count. The CDR3 region is CASIHWGGARTEAFF. The CDR3 nucleotides read TGTGCCAGCATCCATTGGGGGGGGGCGCGCACTGAAGCTTTCTTT. The J gene is TRBJ1-1, the V gene TRBV5-8, with D possibly matching TRBD1 (6 bases). The CDR3 loop spans 15 amino acids. V shed 6 bases and J shed 4 bases, with 19 bases lying between them. Germline V lookup: CDR1 SGHTS, CDR2 YDEGEE.

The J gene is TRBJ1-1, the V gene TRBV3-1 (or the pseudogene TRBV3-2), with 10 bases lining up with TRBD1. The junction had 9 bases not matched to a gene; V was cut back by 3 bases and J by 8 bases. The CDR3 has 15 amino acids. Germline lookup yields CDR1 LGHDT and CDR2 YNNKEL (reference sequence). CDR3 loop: CASSHEWDRGKEAFF. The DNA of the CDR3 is TGTGCCAGCAGCCACGAATGGGACAGGGGAAAAGAAGCTTTCTTT.

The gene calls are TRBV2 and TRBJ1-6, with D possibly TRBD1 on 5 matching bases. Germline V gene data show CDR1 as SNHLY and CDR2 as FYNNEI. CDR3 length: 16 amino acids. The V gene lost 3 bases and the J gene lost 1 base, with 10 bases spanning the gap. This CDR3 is CASSENGGSYNSPLHF. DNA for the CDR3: TGTGCCAGCAGTGAGAACGGGGGTTCCTATAATTCACCCCTCCACTTT.

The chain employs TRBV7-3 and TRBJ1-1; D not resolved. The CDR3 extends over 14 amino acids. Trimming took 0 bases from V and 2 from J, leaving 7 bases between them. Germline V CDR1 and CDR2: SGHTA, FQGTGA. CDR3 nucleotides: TGTGCCAGCAGCTTAACGGGCCACAACACTGAAGCTTTCTTT. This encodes CASSLTGHNTEAFF. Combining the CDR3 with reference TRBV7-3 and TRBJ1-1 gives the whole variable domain GAGVSQTPSNKVTEKGKYVELRCDPISGHTALYWYRQSLGQGPEFLIYFQGTGAADDSGLPNDRFFAVRPEGSVSTLKIQRTERGDSAVYLCASSLTGHNTEAFFGQGTRLTVV.

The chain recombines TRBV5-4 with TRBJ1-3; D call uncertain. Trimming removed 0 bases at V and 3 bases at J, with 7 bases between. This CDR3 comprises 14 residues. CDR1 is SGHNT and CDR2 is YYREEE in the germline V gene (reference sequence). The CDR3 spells CASSLGGFGNTIYF. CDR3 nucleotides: TGTGCCAGCAGCTTGGGAGGGTTTGGAAACACCATATATTTT.

Here the CDR3 reads CASSPSVAGDNSPLHF. Written as DNA, the CDR3 is TGTGCCAGCTCACCTTCCGTAGCAGGGGACAATTCACCCCTCCACTTT. The chain employs TRBV18 and TRBJ1-6, with a weak D call TRBD1 (6 bases). V dropped 3 bases and J dropped 7 bases, with 16 bases sitting between them. Per the germline V gene, CDR1 is KGHSH and CDR2 is LQKENI. This CDR3 has 16 amino acids. Combining the CDR3 with reference TRBV18 and TRBJ1-6 gives the whole variable domain NAGVMQNPRHLVRRRGQEARLRCSPMKGHSHVYWYRQLPEEGLKFMVYLQKENIIDESGMPKERFSAEFPKEGPSILRIQQVVRGDSAAYFCASSPSVAGDNSPLHFGNGTRLTVT.

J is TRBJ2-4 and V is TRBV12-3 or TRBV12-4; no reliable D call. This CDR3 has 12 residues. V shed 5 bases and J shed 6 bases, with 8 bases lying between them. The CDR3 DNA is TGTGCCAGCAGTCAATCCGGAAACATTCAGTACTTC. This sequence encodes CASSQSGNIQYF.

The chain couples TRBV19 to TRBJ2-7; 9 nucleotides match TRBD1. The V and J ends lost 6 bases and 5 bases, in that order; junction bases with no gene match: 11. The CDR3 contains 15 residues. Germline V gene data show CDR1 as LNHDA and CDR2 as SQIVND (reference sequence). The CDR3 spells CASSLTGQGSHEQYF. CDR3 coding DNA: TGTGCCAGTAGCCTGACGGGACAGGGTAGCCACGAGCAGTACTTC.

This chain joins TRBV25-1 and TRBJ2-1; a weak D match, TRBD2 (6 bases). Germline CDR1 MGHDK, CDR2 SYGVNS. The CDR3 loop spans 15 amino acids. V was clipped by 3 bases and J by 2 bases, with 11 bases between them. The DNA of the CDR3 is TGTGCCAGCAGTGAGTCGGCGGGGACCTACAATGAGCAGTTCTTC. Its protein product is CASSESAGTYNEQFF.

The CDR3: CASSEWGNGQGGTNEKLFF. CDR3 sequence (DNA): TGTGCCAGCAGTGAATGGGGAAATGGACAGGGAGGAACTAATGAAAAACTGTTTTTT. The V and J genes are TRBV2 and TRBJ1-4; TRBD1 matches 8 bases. CDR1 and CDR2 from the germline V gene are SNHLY and FYNNEI. This CDR3 contains 19 residues. Trimming cost V 2 bases and J 1 base; bases outside gene matches: 12.

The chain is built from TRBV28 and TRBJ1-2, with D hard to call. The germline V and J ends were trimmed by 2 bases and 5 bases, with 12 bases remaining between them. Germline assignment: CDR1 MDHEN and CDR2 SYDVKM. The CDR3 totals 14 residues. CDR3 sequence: CASSLIKGLYGYTF. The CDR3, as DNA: TGTGCCAGCAGTTTAATTAAGGGATTGTATGGCTACACCTTC.

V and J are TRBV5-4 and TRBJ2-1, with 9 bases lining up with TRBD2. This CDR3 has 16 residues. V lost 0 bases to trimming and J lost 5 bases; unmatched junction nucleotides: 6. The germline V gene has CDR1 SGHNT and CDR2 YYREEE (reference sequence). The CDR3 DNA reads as TGTGCCAGCAGCTTGGCCGCGGGGGGGCCCGACAATGAGCAGTTCTTC. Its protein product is CASSLAAGGPDNEQFF.

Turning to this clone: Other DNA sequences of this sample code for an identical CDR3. Here the CDR3 reads CASSPGTETQYF. As DNA, the CDR3 is TGTGCCAGCTCACCAGGGACAGAGACCCAGTACTTC. The V call is TRBV18, the J call TRBJ2-5; D assignment may be TRBD1 or TRBD2 (5 bases each). In germline, CDR1 is KGHSH, CDR2 LQKENI. There are 12 residues in the CDR3. V lost 2 bases and J lost 4, with 5 bases in between.

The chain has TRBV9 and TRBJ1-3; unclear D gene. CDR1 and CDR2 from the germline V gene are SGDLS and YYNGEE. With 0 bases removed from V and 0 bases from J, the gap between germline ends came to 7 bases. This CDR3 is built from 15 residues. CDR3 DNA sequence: TGTGCCAGCAGCGTAGTCGGGAACTCTGGAAACACCATATATTTT. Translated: CASSVVGNSGNTIYF.

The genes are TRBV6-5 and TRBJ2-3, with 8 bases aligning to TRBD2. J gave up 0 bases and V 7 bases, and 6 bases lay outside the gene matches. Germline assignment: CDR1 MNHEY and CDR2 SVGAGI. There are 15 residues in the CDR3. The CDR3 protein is CASTKSGGSTDTQYF. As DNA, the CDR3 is TGTGCCAGCACGAAATCGGGGGGGAGCACAGATACGCAGTATTTT.

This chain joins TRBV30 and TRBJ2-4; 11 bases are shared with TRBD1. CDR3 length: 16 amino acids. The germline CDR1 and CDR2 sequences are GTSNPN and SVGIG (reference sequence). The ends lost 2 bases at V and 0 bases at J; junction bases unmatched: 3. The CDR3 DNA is TGTGCCTGGAGTCAGGACAGGGGGCAAGCCAAAAACATTCAGTACTTC. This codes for CAWSQDRGQAKNIQYF.

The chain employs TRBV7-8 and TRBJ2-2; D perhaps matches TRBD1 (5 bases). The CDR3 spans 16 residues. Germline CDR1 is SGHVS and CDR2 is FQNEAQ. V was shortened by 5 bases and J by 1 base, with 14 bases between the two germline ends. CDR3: CASSQGALLNTGELFF. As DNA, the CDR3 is TGTGCCAGCAGCCAAGGGGCACTGCTGAACACCGGGGAGCTGTTTTTT.

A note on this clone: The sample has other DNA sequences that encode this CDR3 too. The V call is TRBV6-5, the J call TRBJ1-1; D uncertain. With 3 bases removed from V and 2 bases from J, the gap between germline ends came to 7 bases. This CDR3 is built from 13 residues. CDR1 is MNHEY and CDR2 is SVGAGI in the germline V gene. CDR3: CASSYRVNTEAFF. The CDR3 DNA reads TGTGCCAGCAGTTATAGGGTTAACACTGAAGCTTTCTTT.

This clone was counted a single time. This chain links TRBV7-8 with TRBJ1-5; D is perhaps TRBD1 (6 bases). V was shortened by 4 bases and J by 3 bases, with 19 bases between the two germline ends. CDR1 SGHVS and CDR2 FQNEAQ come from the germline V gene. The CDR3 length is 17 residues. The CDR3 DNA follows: TGTGCCAGCAGCTCACAATCGGGCCGGGACAACAATCAGCCCCAGCATTTT. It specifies CASSSQSGRDNNQPQHF.

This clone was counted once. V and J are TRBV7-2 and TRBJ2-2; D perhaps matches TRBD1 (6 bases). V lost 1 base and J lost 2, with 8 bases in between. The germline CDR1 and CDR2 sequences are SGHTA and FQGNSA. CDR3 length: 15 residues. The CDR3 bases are TGTGCCAGCAGCTTAGGGACAGTAAACACCGGGGAGCTGTTTTTT. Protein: CASSLGTVNTGELFF.

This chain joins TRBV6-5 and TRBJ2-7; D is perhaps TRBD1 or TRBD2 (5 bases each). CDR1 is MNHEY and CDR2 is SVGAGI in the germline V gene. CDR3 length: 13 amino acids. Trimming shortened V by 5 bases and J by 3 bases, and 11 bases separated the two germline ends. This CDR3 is CASSRGRFYEQYF. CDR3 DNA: TGTGCCAGCAGTAGGGGACGGTTCTACGAGCAGTACTTC.

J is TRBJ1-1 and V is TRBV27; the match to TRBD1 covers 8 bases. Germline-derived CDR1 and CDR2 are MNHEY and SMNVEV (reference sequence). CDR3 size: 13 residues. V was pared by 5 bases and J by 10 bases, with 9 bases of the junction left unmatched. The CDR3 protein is CASSAYRGERAFF. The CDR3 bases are TGTGCCAGCAGTGCCTACAGGGGGGAGAGAGCTTTCTTT.

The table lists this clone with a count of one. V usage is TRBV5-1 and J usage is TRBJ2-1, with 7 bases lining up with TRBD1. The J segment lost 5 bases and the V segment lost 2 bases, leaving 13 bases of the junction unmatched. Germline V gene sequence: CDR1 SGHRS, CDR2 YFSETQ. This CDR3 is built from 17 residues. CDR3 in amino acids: CASSFGPPGQSNNEQFF. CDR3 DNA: TGCGCCAGCAGCTTTGGGCCTCCGGGACAGTCGAACAATGAGCAGTTCTTC.